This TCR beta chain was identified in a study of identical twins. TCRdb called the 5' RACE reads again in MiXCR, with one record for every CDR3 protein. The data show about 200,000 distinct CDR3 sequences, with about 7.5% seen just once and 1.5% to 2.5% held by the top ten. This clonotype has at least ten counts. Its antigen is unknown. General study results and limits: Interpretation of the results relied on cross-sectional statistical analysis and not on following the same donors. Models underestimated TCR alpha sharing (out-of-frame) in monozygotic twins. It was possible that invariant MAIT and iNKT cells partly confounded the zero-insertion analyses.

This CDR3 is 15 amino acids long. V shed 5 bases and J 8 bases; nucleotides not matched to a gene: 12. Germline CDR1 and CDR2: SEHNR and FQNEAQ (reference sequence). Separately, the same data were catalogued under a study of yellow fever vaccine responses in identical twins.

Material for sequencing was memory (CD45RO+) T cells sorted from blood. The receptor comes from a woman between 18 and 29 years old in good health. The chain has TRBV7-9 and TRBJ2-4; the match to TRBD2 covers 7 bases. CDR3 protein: CASSHVTSGRYIQYF. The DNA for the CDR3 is TGTGCCAGCAGCCACGTCACCTCCGGGAGGTACATTCAGTACTTC.